This entry lists 25 T cell receptor beta chains sequenced from one sample in a study of cytomegalovirus exposure and HLA in healthy donors. The PCR employed 60 Vbeta primers together with 13 Jbeta primers. Sequencing was performed with immunoSEQ multiplex PCR; in TCRdb, only in-frame clones are kept and a portion is missing. The table lists roughly 110,000 clones, approximately 79% of them singletons. Sample: PBMCs. All receptors derive from a middle-aged woman in good health and CMV-seropositive.

The chain joins TRBV27 to TRBJ1-2; the match to TRBD1 covers 8 bases. This CDR3 contains 16 residues. Germline trimming cut 6 bases from V and 5 bases from J; bases unmatched to any gene: 14. Germline V CDR1 and CDR2: MNHEY, SMNVEV (reference sequence). CDR3 protein: CASRNIQGARNYGYTF. CDR3 bases: TGTGCCAGCAGAAATATCCAGGGGGCGCGCAATTATGGCTACACCTTC.

The chain has TRBV10-1 and TRBJ1-2; D not certain. CDR1 and CDR2 from the germline V gene are WNHNN and SYGVQD (reference sequence). The CDR3 has 15 amino acids. The V end was cut by 1 base, the J end by 4 bases, with 13 bases between. The CDR3 loop is CASSEWEPDIYGYTF. DNA for the CDR3: TGCGCCAGCAGTGAGTGGGAGCCAGACATCTATGGCTACACCTTC.

The V and J genes are TRBV14 and TRBJ2-3; D is ambiguous. V lost 4 bases, J lost 2 bases, and 10 bases lay in between. The germline V gene has CDR1 SGHDN and CDR2 FVKESK. CDR3 size: 14 residues. In DNA form, the CDR3 reads TGTGCCAGCAGCCCCGCGCCGGTCACAGATACGCAGTATTTT. It translates to CASSPAPVTDTQYF.

This sequence joins TRBV4-2 and TRBJ2-5; the match to TRBD1 covers 8 bases. Germline V gene sequence: CDR1 LGHNA, CDR2 YNFKEQ. The length of the CDR3 is 17 residues. V was pared by 0 bases and J by 5 bases, with 11 bases of the junction left unmatched. For the CDR3, the DNA is TGTGCCAGCAGCCAAGAGGGAAGCACAGGGGGAGGTGAGACCCAGTACTTC. As protein: CASSQEGSTGGGETQYF.

V gene TRBV6-5 combines with J gene TRBJ2-3; 7 bases map to TRBD2. CDR1 is MNHEY, CDR2 SVGAGI, per germline. Losses at the gene ends were 6 bases for V and 0 bases for J; bases not matched to a gene: 6. The CDR3 length is 15 residues. This CDR3 is CASRLAATSTDTQYF. CDR3 nucleotides: TGTGCCAGCAGGCTAGCGGCTACTAGCACAGATACGCAGTATTTT.

The CDR3 spells CASSQDLAWSTEAFF. The CDR3 bases are TGCGCCAGCAGCCAAGATTTAGCGTGGAGCACTGAAGCTTTCTTT. V and J are TRBV4-1 and TRBJ1-1; D remains unclear. The CDR3 is 15 amino acids. Deletions cut 0 bases from V and 4 bases from J, with 12 bases between. CDR1 is MGHRA, CDR2 YSYEKL, per germline.

This chain joins TRBV21-1 and TRBJ2-5; TRBD1 is the table's D call, not checked against the DNA. TRBV21-1 counts as a pseudogene. This CDR3 spans 15 amino acids. The CDR3 protein is CASSGGYRVQETQYF. The DNA for the CDR3 is TGTGCCAGCAGCGGTGGGTACAGGGTCCAAGAGACCCAGTACTTC.

The chain joins TRBV6-5 to TRBJ1-2; TRBD1 might be the D (6 bases). V was shortened by 6 bases and J by 4 bases, with 15 bases between the two germline ends. CDR1 and CDR2 (germline): MNHEY, SVGAGI. The CDR3 runs to 14 residues. The CDR3 protein is CASRFLQGRYGYTF. The CDR3 bases are TGTGCCAGCAGGTTTCTACAGGGCCGCTATGGCTACACCTTC.

The chain recombines TRBV5-1 with TRBJ2-3, with 10 bases fitting TRBD2. CDR3 length: 17 amino acids. Trimming took 0 bases from V and 2 from J; bases not matched to a gene: 6. Germline values: CDR1 SGHRS, CDR2 YFSETQ. CDR3 DNA: TGCGCCAGCAGCTTGGGTGCTAGCGGGGGACCCACAGATACGCAGTATTTT. Amino acids: CASSLGASGGPTDTQYF.

The V and J genes are TRBV6-1 and TRBJ2-7, with 9 bases identical to TRBD1. CDR1 is MNHNS and CDR2 is SASEGT in the germline V gene. The CDR3 consists of 16 residues. V was pared by 4 bases and J by 5 bases, with 12 bases of the junction left unmatched. The DNA for the CDR3 is TGTGCCAGCAGTGCACTTTCCGGGACAGGGCTCCACGAGCAGTACTTC. This codes for CASSALSGTGLHEQYF.

The gene calls are TRBV5-1 and TRBJ1-2; 7 nucleotides align to TRBD1. The V segment lost 2 bases and the J segment 5 bases; nucleotides outside the gene matches: 6. Per the germline V gene, CDR1 is SGHRS and CDR2 is YFSETQ. The CDR3 has 14 residues. The CDR3 coding sequence is TGCGCCAGCAGCTTAGACAGGGCCGCTTATGGCTACACCTTC. Translating it yields CASSLDRAAYGYTF.

Here the CDR3 DNA reads TGTGCCAGTAGTATATCCAGCTCTGGAAACACCATATATTTT. Translation: CASSISSSGNTIYF. V and J are TRBV19 and TRBJ1-3; D gene unclear. The V gene lost 2 bases and the J gene lost 0 bases, with 5 bases spanning the gap. CDR1 is LNHDA and CDR2 is SQIVND in the germline V gene (reference sequence). The CDR3 has 14 residues.

The sample holds many counts of this clone. The genes are TRBV5-8 and TRBJ1-2; D is unresolved. The germline V gene encodes CDR1 SGHTS and CDR2 YDEGEE. V was pared by 4 bases and J by 3 bases, with 4 bases between. The CDR3 covers 11 residues. For the CDR3, the DNA is TGTGCCAGCAGCGGCTACTATGGCTACACCTTC. This encodes CASSGYYGYTF.

The gene calls are TRBV5-1 and TRBJ1-4, with a possible D match to TRBD1 (5 bases). The CDR3 is made up of 14 amino acids. V gave up 0 bases and J gave up 5 bases, with 8 bases separating them. CDR1 SGHRS and CDR2 YFSETQ come from the germline V gene. The CDR3 spells CASSLGGENEKLFF. In DNA, the CDR3 is TGCGCCAGCAGCTTGGGGGGGGAGAATGAAAAACTGTTTTTT.

J is TRBJ1-2 and V is TRBV14; 7 positions agree with TRBD1. V lost 1 base and J lost 5; bases outside the gene matches: 7. The CDR3 has 15 residues. Germline V gene sequence: CDR1 SGHDN, CDR2 FVKESK. In DNA, the CDR3 is TGTGCCAGCAGCCAAGCAGGGGGACAGATTTATGGCTACACCTTC. It yields the protein CASSQAGGQIYGYTF.

This CDR3 reads CSVRRPSGGPLTMNTEAFF. The CDR3 region has the DNA TGCAGCGTACGTCGCCCATCGGGGGGGCCCCTAACTATGAACACTGAAGCTTTCTTT. V usage is TRBV29-1 and J usage is TRBJ1-1; weak D call: TRBD1 (6 bases). CDR3 length: 19 residues. CDR1 is SQVTM, CDR2 ANQGSEA, per germline. V was pared by 6 bases and J by 0 bases, with 29 bases between. Based on the CDR3 plus reference TRBV29-1 and TRBJ1-1, the full variable domain is SAVISQKPSRDICQRGTSLTIQCQVDSQVTMMFWYRQQPGQSLTLIATANQGSEATYESGFVIDKFPISRPNLTFSTLTVSNMSPEDSSIYLCSVRRPSGGPLTMNTEAFFGQGTRLTVV.

The chain's CDR3 is CASSLAGRGAFF. For the CDR3, the DNA is TGTGCCAGCAGCTTGGCAGGCAGGGGAGCTTTCTTT. This sequence joins TRBV5-6 and TRBJ1-1; possible D gene TRBD1, 6 bases. V dropped 0 bases and J dropped 10 bases, with 10 bases sitting between them. In germline, CDR1 is SGHDT, CDR2 YYEEEE. This CDR3 is 12 amino acids long.

J is TRBJ1-5 and V is TRBV15; no firm D call. The CDR3 covers 14 residues. CDR1 and CDR2 (germline): LNHNV, YYDKDF (reference sequence). V lost 1 base, J lost 3 bases, and 7 bases lay in between. The CDR3, as DNA: TGTGCCACCAGCAGAGGAAGAGTCAATCAGCCCCAGCATTTT. This encodes CATSRGRVNQPQHF.

This clone was seen only once. The CDR3 DNA is TGTGCTAGTGGTTTGGAAGCTTTGGATCAGCCCCAGCATTTT. It encodes CASGLEALDQPQHF. This chain uses TRBV12-5 with TRBJ1-5; D is uncertain. The germline V gene has CDR1 LGHNT and CDR2 FRNRAP. The CDR3 is 14 residues long. Trimming pared 1 base from V and 5 bases from J, leaving 9 bases between.

V is TRBV30 and J is TRBJ2-5; 8 bases align to TRBD2. V lost 0 bases and J lost 5; bases outside the gene matches: 5. Germline V gene data show CDR1 as GTSNPN and CDR2 as SVGIG (reference sequence). The CDR3 extends over 14 amino acids. CDR3 nucleotides: TGTGCCTGGAGTGTACTAGCGGTGCGTGAGACCCAGTACTTC. Its translation is CAWSVLAVRETQYF.

This clone has just a few counts. V gene TRBV30 combines with J gene TRBJ2-7; maybe TRBD2 (5 bases). The V end was cut by 2 bases, the J end by 9 bases, with 14 bases between. CDR3 length equals 12 residues. Germline assignment: CDR1 GTSNPN and CDR2 SVGIG (reference sequence). This CDR3 reads CAWSRRGFSQYF. Here the CDR3 DNA reads TGTGCCTGGAGTCGACGGGGTTTCTCGCAGTACTTC. The whole variable domain, filled in from reference TRBV30 and TRBJ2-7, reads SQTIHQWPATLVQPVGSPLSLECTVEGTSNPNLYWYRQAAGRGLQLLFYSVGIGQISSEVPQNLSASRPQDRQFILSSKKLLLSDSGFYLCAWSRRGFSQYFGPGTRLTVT.

The table lists this clone with a count of one. The CDR3 DNA follows: TGTGCCAGCAGCGGGGAGACAGGGAGTTGGTATGGCTACACCTTC. Its protein is CASSGETGSWYGYTF. This sequence joins TRBV5-4 and TRBJ1-2, with 7 bases that match TRBD1. Per the germline V gene, CDR1 is SGHNT and CDR2 is YYREEE (reference sequence). The CDR3 extends over 15 amino acids. J lost 5 bases, V lost 4 bases, and 11 bases had no gene match.

In nucleotides, the CDR3 is TGTGCCAGTATTCCCAGGGGTGGCCTTAGTGAGCAGTTCTTC. Encoded protein: CASIPRGGLSEQFF. The gene calls are TRBV5-8 and TRBJ2-1; the D gene is possibly TRBD1 (6 bases). The CDR3 sequence is 14 residues long. The V end was cut by 8 bases, the J end by 9 bases, with 21 bases between. Germline CDR1 is SGHTS and CDR2 is YDEGEE.

This chain uses TRBV29-1 with TRBJ2-7; 7 nucleotides match TRBD2. CDR1 and CDR2 from the germline V gene are SQVTM and ANQGSEA. V gave up 0 bases and J gave up 0 bases; unmatched junction bases: 2. The CDR3 runs 14 residues. The CDR3 sequence is CSVEDGGSSYEQYF. Here the CDR3 DNA reads TGCAGCGTTGAAGACGGCGGGAGCTCCTACGAGCAGTACTTC.

This clone was seen once. The chain combines TRBV10-3 with TRBJ1-2; D uncertain. V shed 2 bases and J shed 0 bases, with 22 bases lying between them. The CDR3 has 19 amino acids. The V gene's germline CDR1 is ENHRY and CDR2 SYGVKD. This CDR3 reads CAISEPTSGSSQPNYGYTF. CDR3 nucleotides: TGTGCCATCAGTGAGCCGACCTCCGGGTCTTCCCAACCTAACTATGGCTACACCTTC.